This T cell receptor beta chain was sequenced for a study of T cell changes during pregnancy in multiple sclerosis. TCRdb's copy holds only in-frame clones and misses some; the assay was immunoSEQ multiplex PCR. The sample includes just under 20,000 clones, roughly nine tenths of them seen just once. Germline CDR1 is SGHTA and CDR2 is FQGNSA. This CDR3 region has 14 residues. The V and J ends lost 6 bases and 3 bases respectively, with 14 bases between them. This chain uses TRBV7-2 with TRBJ2-5; TRBD1 is a possible D gene (6 bases). The receptor was derived from a female donor in good health, enrolled as a control in a pregnancy study. Material: CD8+ T cells from peripheral blood mononuclear cells, obtained in the second trimester of pregnancy. The CDR3 sequence: CASRGPTGEETQYF. The CDR3 DNA sequence: TGTGCCAGCAGGGGGCCGACAGGAGAAGAGACCCAGTACTTC.